This entry features one TCR beta chain sequence. The antigen is undetermined. CDR1 is SQVTM and CDR2 is ANQGSEA in the germline V gene. This CDR3 comprises 12 residues. V lost 7 bases to trimming and J lost 6 bases, with 12 bases between them. The data belong to a study of cytomegalovirus exposure and HLA in healthy donors. Study conclusions and caveats: Later analysis identified around 15,000 TCR beta sequences associated with HLA alleles, using a false discovery rate threshold of 0.05.

The PCR employed 60 Vbeta primers together with 13 Jbeta primers. Here immunoSEQ multiplex PCR was the method, and the copy in TCRdb shows in-frame clones only, minus some. The data show about 120,000 clones, 60% to 80% seen once. This receptor was identified in a man aged 45-65 years in good health and CMV-seropositive. Sequences were obtained from PBMCs. This chain connects TRBV29-1 to TRBJ2-2; perhaps TRBD1 as D (6 bases). CDR3 loop: CSAIRTAGELFF. DNA for the CDR3: TGCAGCGCCATTAGGACAGCCGGGGAGCTGTTTTTT.